The rows below give T cell receptor beta chains drawn from one sample of a study of blood T cell repertoires in COVID-19. The method was immunoSEQ multiplex PCR; TCRdb's version includes in-frame clones alone and lacks a portion of them. The sample contains some 150,000 clones, more than 75% of which appear only once. The sequenced sample consisted of peripheral blood. The receptors were sampled from a man aged 65-85 years with acute or convalescent COVID-19. The CDR3 runs from the conserved cysteine through the conserved F or W. Fields, in order: J gene, D gene, clone size, V gene, CDR3 DNA, CDR3 protein. A D gene is named only where the DNA matches it firmly. Size is omitted from some rows. Given values are once, few, many or a class for expanded clones.

j_gene: TRBJ2-7
d_gene: TRBD1
abundance: NA
v_gene: TRBV5-1
CDR3nt: TGCGCCAGCAGCTTGGGGACAGGTACCTACGAGCAGTACTTC
CDR3aa: CASSLGTGTYEQYF

j_gene: TRBJ1-4
d_gene: TRBD1
abundance: NA
v_gene: TRBV5-4
CDR3nt: TGTGCCAGCAGCTATAGAACCGGGACAGCCTATAATGAAAAACTGTTTTTT
CDR3aa: CASSYRTGTAYNEKLFF

j_gene: TRBJ2-1
d_gene: NA
abundance: NA
v_gene: TRBV5-6
CDR3nt: TGTGCCAGCAGCTTGAGTGGGCAGGCTTCCTACAATGAGCAGTTCTTC
CDR3aa: CASSLSGQASYNEQFF

j_gene: TRBJ1-1
d_gene: NA
abundance: NA
v_gene: TRBV4-1
CDR3nt: TGCGCCAGCAGCCATAACACAGGGCAGAACACTGAAGCTTTCTTT
CDR3aa: CASSHNTGQNTEAFF

j_gene: TRBJ1-2
d_gene: TRBD1
abundance: NA
v_gene: TRBV7-2
CDR3nt: TGTGCCAGCAGTTGGGACAGGCAAACCTATGGCTACACCTTC
CDR3aa: CASSWDRQTYGYTF

j_gene: TRBJ1-5
d_gene: TRBD1
abundance: NA
v_gene: TRBV5-1
CDR3nt: TGCGCCAGCAGCTCCCAGGGGGGCGCCAATCAGCCCCAGCATTTT
CDR3aa: CASSSQGGANQPQHF

j_gene: TRBJ2-3
d_gene: TRBD1
abundance: few
v_gene: TRBV11-2
CDR3nt: TGTGCCAGCAGCTTAGGGACAGGGGGCACAGATACGCAGTATTTT
CDR3aa: CASSLGTGGTDTQYF

j_gene: TRBJ2-1
d_gene: TRBD2
abundance: NA
v_gene: TRBV2
CDR3nt: TGTGCCAGCAGGGGTACCACTAGCGGCAGCTCCTACAATGAGCAGTTCTTC
CDR3aa: CASRGTTSGSSYNEQFF

j_gene: TRBJ2-5
d_gene: TRBD1
abundance: once
v_gene: TRBV19
CDR3nt: TGTGCCAGTAGCCCGGGACAGGGGCAGACCCAGTACTTC
CDR3aa: CASSPGQGQTQYF

j_gene: TRBJ1-3
d_gene: TRBD1
abundance: few
v_gene: TRBV5-1
CDR3nt: TGCGCCAGCAGCTTGGACGGGACAGGGGCTGGAAACACCATATATTTT
CDR3aa: CASSLDGTGAGNTIYF

j_gene: TRBJ2-4
d_gene: TRBD1
abundance: NA
v_gene: TRBV7-2
CDR3nt: TGTGCCAGCAGCCCACAGACAGGGGACGCCAAAAACATTCAGTACTTC
CDR3aa: CASSPQTGDAKNIQYF

j_gene: TRBJ2-7
d_gene: NA
abundance: NA
v_gene: TRBV27
CDR3nt: TGTGCCAGCAGTACCGACAGGCACTCCTACGAGCAGTACTTC
CDR3aa: CASSTDRHSYEQYF

j_gene: TRBJ1-3
d_gene: NA
abundance: NA
v_gene: TRBV7-6
CDR3nt: TGTGCCAGCAGCTTGGCAGGGGTGCACTCTGGAAACACCATATATTTT
CDR3aa: CASSLAGVHSGNTIYF

j_gene: TRBJ1-5
d_gene: TRBD1
abundance: once
v_gene: TRBV3-1/TRBV3-2
CDR3nt: TGTGCCAGCAGCCAAGGGGACAGCGACATGCCCCAGCATTTT
CDR3aa: CASSQGDSDMPQHF

j_gene: TRBJ1-2
d_gene: TRBD1
abundance: NA
v_gene: TRBV5-1
CDR3nt: TGCGCCAGCAGCCGGGACAGGGGAAATGGCTACACCTTC
CDR3aa: CASSRDRGNGYTF

j_gene: TRBJ2-2
d_gene: NA
abundance: NA
v_gene: TRBV9
CDR3nt: TGTGCCAGCAGCGTAGTTCAGAACACCGGGGAGCTGTTTTTT
CDR3aa: CASSVVQNTGELFF

j_gene: TRBJ2-3
d_gene: TRBD1
abundance: NA
v_gene: TRBV27
CDR3nt: TGTGCCAGCAAGGACCGGGACAGCGTAGCTCGCAGTGATACGCAGTATTTT
CDR3aa: CASKDRDSVARSDTQYF

j_gene: TRBJ1-4
d_gene: NA
abundance: NA
v_gene: TRBV30
CDR3nt: TGTGCCTGGAGCGAAGGGGCCCCTGAAAAACTGTTTTTT
CDR3aa: CAWSEGAPEKLFF